Presented here are 28 T cell receptor beta chains from one specimen sequenced in a study of control samples from healthy donors and cancer patients. The data were produced by immunoSEQ multiplex PCR, yet TCRdb's version contains in-frame clones alone and is incomplete. The repertoire holds 100,000 to 150,000 clones, with about nine tenths as singletons. The sequencing input was PBMCs. The receptors come from a man aged 45-65 years with head and neck cancer.

This clone was seen just once. V usage is TRBV27 and J usage is TRBJ2-1; D may be TRBD2 (6 bases). The germline V gene has CDR1 MNHEY and CDR2 SMNVEV (reference sequence). The CDR3 contains 14 residues. Trimming pared 6 bases from V and 8 bases from J, leaving 17 bases between. Written as DNA, the CDR3 is TGTGCCAGCAGCCCGGGACTGTCGCCCCATGAGCAGTTCTTC. It is translated as CASSPGLSPHEQFF.

The chain uses TRBV6-5 and TRBJ2-7; either TRBD1 or TRBD2 may supply D (6 bases each). The V end was cut by 7 bases, the J end by 3 bases, with 16 bases between. Germline loops: CDR1 MNHEY, CDR2 SVGAGI. This CDR3 is built from 14 residues. CDR3: CASIGQWGDYEQYF. DNA of the CDR3: TGTGCCAGCATTGGACAGTGGGGGGACTACGAGCAGTACTTC.

The chain carries TRBV5-1 and TRBJ2-3; D may match TRBD1 or TRBD2 (5 bases each). Trimming took 4 bases from V and 2 from J, leaving 11 bases between them. The CDR3 runs to 14 residues. Germline assignment: CDR1 SGHRS and CDR2 YFSETQ. CDR3 amino acids: CASSRDRDTDTQYF. DNA of the CDR3: TGCGCCAGCAGCCGGGACCGCGACACAGATACGCAGTATTTT.

The chain recombines TRBV28 with TRBJ2-2; the D gene is possibly TRBD1 (5 bases). Trimming stripped 3 bases from V and 3 bases from J, with 11 bases between. The CDR3 runs 15 residues. Germline V CDR1 and CDR2: MDHEN, SYDVKM. CDR3 DNA sequence: TGTGCCAGCAGTTTTATTACAGGATACACCGGGGAGCTGTTTTTT. Translation: CASSFITGYTGELFF.

This clone has a single count. The chain has TRBV10-3 and TRBJ2-2, with D perhaps TRBD2 (6 bases). The germline V gene encodes CDR1 ENHRY and CDR2 SYGVKD. The CDR3 extends over 16 amino acids. Trimming shortened V by 3 bases and J by 4 bases, and 15 bases separated the two germline ends. CDR3 loop: CAISDVGGVGTGELFF. The CDR3, as DNA: TGTGCCATCAGTGACGTCGGGGGTGTAGGCACCGGGGAGCTGTTTTTT.

V gene TRBV19 combines with J gene TRBJ1-2; no reliable D call. This CDR3 spans 15 amino acids. Germline V gives CDR1 LNHDA, CDR2 SQIVND (reference sequence). With 5 bases removed from V and 6 bases from J, the gap between germline ends came to 19 bases. The CDR3 spells CASSPVIGVVDGYTF. The CDR3 DNA follows: TGTGCCAGTAGTCCCGTTATAGGCGTGGTGGATGGCTACACCTTC.

V and J are TRBV27 and TRBJ2-2, with D unresolved. This CDR3 is 12 amino acids long. In germline, CDR1 is MNHEY, CDR2 SMNVEV (reference sequence). Trimming pared 5 bases from V and 3 bases from J, leaving 4 bases between. The CDR3 region is CASSTYTGELFF. Written as DNA, the CDR3 is TGTGCCAGCAGTACTTACACCGGGGAGCTGTTTTTT.

The rearrangement joins TRBV6-5 to TRBJ1-1, with 8 positions matching TRBD1. Germline V gene sequence: CDR1 MNHEY, CDR2 SVGAGI. This CDR3 is 13 amino acids long. J gave up 3 bases and V 6 bases, and 3 bases lay outside the gene matches. The CDR3 nucleotides are TGTGCCAGCAGCAGGGGGCTCGACACTGAAGCTTTCTTT. It specifies CASSRGLDTEAFF.

The count of this clone is one. The rearrangement links TRBV9 to TRBJ1-2; maybe TRBD1 (6 bases). The germline V gene has CDR1 SGDLS and CDR2 YYNGEE. The ends were cut back, 4 bases at V and 5 bases at J, with 9 bases in the middle. The CDR3 length is 12 residues. The CDR3 loop is CASSSQGYGYTF. CDR3 nucleotide sequence: TGTGCCAGCAGCTCCCAGGGGTATGGCTACACCTTC.

The chain employs TRBV7-9 and TRBJ2-7, with D unclear. The CDR3 extends over 11 amino acids. The V end lost 0 bases, the J end lost 6 bases, and 3 bases lay between the germline ends. Germline V lookup: CDR1 SEHNR, CDR2 FQNEAQ (reference sequence). The CDR3 nucleotides read TGTGCCAGCAGCTTAGCGGGCGAGCAGTACTTC. This codes for CASSLAGEQYF.

This chain joins TRBV18 and TRBJ2-3; the match to TRBD1 covers 8 bases. The V gene end was trimmed by 6 bases and the J gene end by 6 bases; junction bases not matched to a gene: 8. This CDR3 spans 14 amino acids. Germline values: CDR1 KGHSH, CDR2 LQKENI. In nucleotides, the CDR3 is TGTGCCAGCTCCCCAGACAGGGGATCGGATACGCAGTATTTT. It translates to CASSPDRGSDTQYF.

The chain is built from TRBV7-9 and TRBJ2-7, with a tentative D call TRBD2 (5 bases). CDR1 is SEHNR, CDR2 FQNEAQ, per germline (reference sequence). V gave up 3 bases and J gave up 3 bases, with 12 bases separating them. This CDR3 comprises 14 residues. The CDR3 protein is CASSFGETIYEQYF. CDR3 DNA sequence: TGTGCCAGCAGCTTCGGGGAGACCATCTACGAGCAGTACTTC.

This clone was picked up one time. V gene TRBV18 combines with J gene TRBJ1-5; maybe TRBD1 (5 bases). V lost 5 bases to trimming and J lost 5 bases, with 13 bases between them. This CDR3 comprises 14 residues. Germline V gives CDR1 KGHSH, CDR2 LQKENI. The CDR3 protein is CASSAREGDQPQHF. The DNA of the CDR3 is TGTGCCAGCTCAGCGAGGGAAGGGGATCAGCCCCAGCATTTT. Combining the CDR3 with reference TRBV18 and TRBJ1-5 gives the whole variable domain NAGVMQNPRHLVRRRGQEARLRCSPMKGHSHVYWYRQLPEEGLKFMVYLQKENIIDESGMPKERFSAEFPKEGPSILRIQQVVRGDSAAYFCASSAREGDQPQHFGDGTRLSIL.

This chain uses TRBV27 with TRBJ1-1; D is unclear. Per the germline V gene, CDR1 is MNHEY and CDR2 is SMNVEV (reference sequence). The CDR3 spans 13 residues. V dropped 5 bases and J dropped 1 base, with 8 bases sitting between them. The DNA for the CDR3 is TGTGCCAGCAGTAAGACGGAGAACACTGAAGCTTTCTTT. Translating it yields CASSKTENTEAFF.

This chain connects TRBV3-1 (or the pseudogene TRBV3-2) to TRBJ2-1, with D unresolved. V was pared by 1 base and J by 6 bases, with 7 bases between. This CDR3 comprises 13 residues. CDR1 is LGHDT and CDR2 is YNNKEL in the germline V gene (reference sequence). The CDR3 nucleotides are TGTGCCAGCAGCCAAGGCGTCGTCAATGAGCAGTTCTTC. Translating it yields CASSQGVVNEQFF.

The chain uses TRBV25-1 and TRBJ2-1; 11 bases line up with TRBD2. The CDR3 loop spans 18 amino acids. Trimming at V came to 1 base and at J to 10 bases, leaving 15 bases not matched to a gene. The germline gives CDR1 MGHDK, CDR2 SYGVNS. The CDR3 DNA reads TGTGCCAGCAGTGAATGGGGATCGACTAGCGGGGTAAAATCCGAGCAGTTCTTC. Its translation is CASSEWGSTSGVKSEQFF.

The chain uses TRBV6-6 and TRBJ2-1, with TRBD1 identical over 8 bases. Germline values: CDR1 MNHNY, CDR2 SVGAGI (reference sequence). This CDR3 is 16 amino acids long. Trimming cost V 5 bases and J 6 bases; bases outside gene matches: 12. DNA for the CDR3: TGTGCCAGCAGTCCCGGACAGGGACCGTCGGCCAATGAGCAGTTCTTC. It codes for CASSPGQGPSANEQFF.

A single count supports this clone. The chain couples TRBV7-2 to TRBJ2-2; 8 bases line up with TRBD2. CDR3 length equals 17 residues. Germline assignment: CDR1 SGHTA and CDR2 FQGNSA. V dropped 3 bases and J dropped 4; count of bases not matched to a gene: 10. The CDR3 here is CASSFLSGVRVTGELFF. The CDR3 DNA is TGTGCCAGCAGCTTCCTTAGCGGGGTACGGGTCACCGGGGAGCTGTTTTTT. The whole variable domain, remainder taken from reference TRBV7-2 and TRBJ2-2, is GAGVSQSPSNKVTEKGKDVELRCDPISGHTALYWYRQSLGQGLEFLIYFQGNSAPDKSGLPSDRFSAERTGGSVSTLTIQRTQQEDSAVYLCASSFLSGVRVTGELFFGEGSRLTVL.

The chain uses TRBV1 and TRBJ2-1; the D call TRBD2 from the table was never checked on the DNA. TRBV1 is a pseudogene. The CDR3 has 16 amino acids. The DNA for the CDR3 is TGCACCAGCAGCCCTCCTGGACTAGCGGGGGGGAGCGAGCAGTTCTTC. Its translation is CTSSPPGLAGGSEQFF.

This clone appeared a few times. The chain uses TRBV6-2 or TRBV6-3 and TRBJ2-1; D is undetermined. V lost 4 bases to trimming and J lost 7 bases, with 5 bases between them. From germline, CDR1 is MNHEY and CDR2 SVGEGT. The CDR3 loop spans 11 amino acids. The CDR3 sequence: CASSLGNEQFF. CDR3 DNA sequence: TGTGCCAGCAGTTTGGGGAATGAGCAGTTCTTC.

The chain has TRBV11-3 and TRBJ2-3; 10 nucleotides agree with TRBD2. CDR1 is SGHNT, CDR2 YENEEA, per germline. V shed 5 bases and J 7 bases; nucleotides not matched to a gene: 12. CDR3 size: 16 residues. The CDR3: CASSPGASGSGNTQYF. The CDR3, as DNA: TGTGCCAGCAGCCCCGGGGCTAGCGGGAGCGGAAATACGCAGTATTTT. Together with reference TRBV11-3 and TRBJ2-3, the CDR3 gives the full variable domain: EAGVVQSPRYKIIEKKQPVAFWCNPISGHNTLYWYLQNLGQGPELLIRYENEEAVDDSQLPKDRFSAERLKGVDSTLKIQPAELGDSAVYLCASSPGASGSGNTQYFGPGTRLTVL.

V gene TRBV7-9 combines with J gene TRBJ2-1; D is ambiguous. V gave up 4 bases and J gave up 9 bases, with 7 bases separating them. Germline V gene sequence: CDR1 SEHNR, CDR2 FQNEAQ (reference sequence). This CDR3 has 11 residues. The CDR3, as DNA: TGTGCCAGCAGCTCCCCGGGTGAGCAGTTCTTC. This gives the protein CASSSPGEQFF.

V and J are TRBV10-3 and TRBJ2-5; 8 bases fit TRBD2. V gave up 10 bases and J gave up 5 bases; unmatched junction bases: 9. The CDR3 totals 13 residues. The V gene's germline CDR1 is ENHRY and CDR2 SYGVKD. As DNA, the CDR3 is TGTGCCACCCATAGCGGGACCGAGGAGACCCAGTACTTC. It specifies CATHSGTEETQYF.

The chain carries TRBV5-1 and TRBJ2-6; D gene ambiguous. This CDR3 has 13 residues. Trimming shortened V by 4 bases and J by 4 bases, and 6 bases separated the two germline ends. The germline V gene has CDR1 SGHRS and CDR2 YFSETQ. In DNA, the CDR3 is TGCGCCAGCAGCCCCGGGGGGGCCAACGTCCTGACTTTC. Translating gives CASSPGGANVLTF.

The genes are TRBV5-1 and TRBJ2-3; 8 bases fit TRBD2. The CDR3 runs to 19 residues. The V segment lost 2 bases and the J segment 2 bases; nucleotides outside the gene matches: 16. The germline gives CDR1 SGHRS, CDR2 YFSETQ. This CDR3 reads CASSFSGVTTMKYTDTQYF. CDR3 in DNA: TGCGCCAGCAGCTTTAGCGGGGTGACGACAATGAAATACACAGATACGCAGTATTTT.

This clone came up a few times. DNA for the CDR3: TGTGCCAGCTCACCAATGCAGTCCACCGGGGAGCTGTTTTTT. It specifies CASSPMQSTGELFF. The chain links TRBV18 to TRBJ2-2; D gene uncertain. The ends were cut back, 2 bases at V and 4 bases at J, with 8 bases in the middle. The germline V gene has CDR1 KGHSH and CDR2 LQKENI. The CDR3 consists of 14 residues.

The gene calls are TRBV5-4 and TRBJ1-6; TRBD1 matches 9 bases. The CDR3 is 16 residues long. The germline V gene encodes CDR1 SGHNT and CDR2 YYREEE (reference sequence). V lost 4 bases and J lost 5; bases outside the gene matches: 7. The CDR3 DNA is TGTGCCAGCAGCACAGGGGGCGAGGCGAATAATTCACCCCTCCACTTT. Translation: CASSTGGEANNSPLHF.

V usage is TRBV7-9 and J usage is TRBJ2-1; 10 bases line up with TRBD2. J gave up 3 bases and V 4 bases, and 12 bases lay outside the gene matches. CDR1 is SEHNR and CDR2 is FQNEAQ in the germline V gene (reference sequence). The length of the CDR3 is 18 residues. The CDR3 protein is CASSSPQISGGNYNEQFF. CDR3 in DNA: TGTGCCAGCAGCTCCCCTCAAATTAGCGGGGGGAACTACAATGAGCAGTTCTTC.